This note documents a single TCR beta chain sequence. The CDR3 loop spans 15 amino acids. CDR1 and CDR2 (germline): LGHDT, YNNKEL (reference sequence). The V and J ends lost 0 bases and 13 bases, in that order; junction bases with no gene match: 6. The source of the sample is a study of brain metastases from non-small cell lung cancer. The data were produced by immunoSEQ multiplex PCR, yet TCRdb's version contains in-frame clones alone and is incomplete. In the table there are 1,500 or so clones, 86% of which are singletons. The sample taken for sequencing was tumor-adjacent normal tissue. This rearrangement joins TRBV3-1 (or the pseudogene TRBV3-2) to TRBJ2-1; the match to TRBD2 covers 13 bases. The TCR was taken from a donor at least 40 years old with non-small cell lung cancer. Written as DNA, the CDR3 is TGTGCCAGCAGCCAAGATCGACTAGCGGGAGGTACACAGTTCTTC. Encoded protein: CASSQDRLAGGTQFF.